Here is one TCR beta chain with its context. Its cognate antigen is unknown. PCR amplification relied on 60 Vbeta primers (plus 13 Jbeta primers). The data were produced by immunoSEQ multiplex PCR, yet TCRdb's version contains in-frame clones alone and is incomplete. There are about 130,000 clones in the sample; around 80% occur only once, and 2.7% lies in the top ten. These data come from a study of cytomegalovirus exposure and HLA in healthy donors. Germline loops: CDR1 KGHSH, CDR2 LQKENI. The CDR3 is 15 residues long. Losses at the gene ends were 6 bases for V and 4 bases for J; bases not matched to a gene: 9. Overall study results and limits: HLA-A and HLA-B allele assignments for most subjects were reportedly predicted accurately using TCR beta sequences. Analyzed later, most CMV-associated TCR beta chains appeared HLA-restricted.

Material for sequencing was PBMCs. The rearrangement uses TRBV18 and TRBJ2-3; the match to TRBD1 covers 8 bases. This TCR came from a boy between 2 and 10 years old in good health and CMV-seronegative. CDR3 in DNA: TGTGCCAGCTCCCCCGGACAGGGAGAGGCAGATACGCAGTATTTT. Protein sequence: CASSPGQGEADTQYF.